Listed here is a single TCR beta chain. Antigen unknown. Arm-PCR of CDR3 regions and iRepertoire HTBI primers were the basis on which TCR beta libraries were built. In TCRdb, the multiplex PCR reads were re-called with MiXCR into one record per CDR3 protein. The sample includes around 400,000 distinct CDR3 sequences, roughly 20% seen only once; the top ten take 25% to 30%. Noted time point: persistent/refractory GD, antithyroid drugs over 5 years with positive TRAb. RNA from PBMCs was the source of the TCR library. The sample comes from a study of regulatory T cells in long-lasting Graves disease. Study-wide background: Over-5-year antithyroid drug use with positive TSH receptor antibodies defined persistent Graves' disease in the study. Study-wide results and caveats: The study found lower TCR diversity in persistent Graves' patients than in newly diagnosed ones. When disease was persistent, TRBV28, TRBJ1-2 and TRBJ2-5 were the favored segments.

From germline, CDR1 is LNHNV and CDR2 YYDKDF (reference sequence). Trimming at V came to 4 bases and at J to 7 bases, leaving 18 bases not matched to a gene. The length of the CDR3 is 17 residues. J is TRBJ2-7 and V is TRBV15, with TRBD2 identical over 8 bases. This TCR derives from a middle-aged woman with Graves disease. The source was peripheral blood mononuclear cells (PBMCs), collected when the disease was refractory, from a patient treated with antithyroid drugs. The CDR3 is CATSKSRVAGPLREQYF. The CDR3 region has the DNA TGTGCCACCAGCAAGTCCCGGGTAGCGGGGCCTTTGCGGGAGCAGTACTTC.